The clone carrying this T cell receptor (beta chain) was observed a handful of times. Its antigen is unknown. This entry comes from a study of T-cell memory formation after mild COVID-19. Each CDR3 protein is one row after TCRdb ran MiXCR on the 5' RACE reads. The repertoire holds about 350,000 distinct CDR3 sequences, with about 13% as singletons. Study-level findings and limits: The study detected some responding clones in pre-infection memory, suggesting cross-reactive memory joined. Clonal second-wave expansions that peaked on day 37 had unconfirmed SARS-CoV-2 specificity.

This CDR3 contains 13 residues. Trimming removed 6 bases from V and 4 bases from J, with 15 bases in between. The germline CDR1 and CDR2 sequences are DFQATT and SNEGSKA (reference sequence). Sequenced input: PBMCs or a T cell subset sorted from them (not recorded which). This chain uses TRBV20-1 with TRBJ2-5, with D tentatively TRBD1 (5 bases). This receptor was taken from a man younger than 35 who had mild COVID-19 (a few samples of this study predate the infection). Cell type and time point are not known. CDR3 loop: CSAYQGRRETQYF. CDR3 sequence (DNA): TGCAGTGCGTATCAGGGAAGGAGAGAGACCCAGTACTTC.